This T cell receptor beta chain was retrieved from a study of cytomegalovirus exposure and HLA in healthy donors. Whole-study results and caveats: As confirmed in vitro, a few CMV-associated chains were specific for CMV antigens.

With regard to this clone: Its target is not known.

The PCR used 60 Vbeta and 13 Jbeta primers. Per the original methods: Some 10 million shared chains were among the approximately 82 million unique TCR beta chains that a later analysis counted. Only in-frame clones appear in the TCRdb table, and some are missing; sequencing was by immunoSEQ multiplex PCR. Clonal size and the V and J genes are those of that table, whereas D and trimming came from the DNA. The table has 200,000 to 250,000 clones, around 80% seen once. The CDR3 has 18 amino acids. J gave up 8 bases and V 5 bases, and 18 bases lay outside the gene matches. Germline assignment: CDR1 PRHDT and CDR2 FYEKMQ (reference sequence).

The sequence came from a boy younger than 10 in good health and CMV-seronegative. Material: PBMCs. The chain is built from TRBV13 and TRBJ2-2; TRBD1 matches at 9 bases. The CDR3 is CASSPSGQGSGKVGELFF. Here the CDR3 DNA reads TGTGCCAGCAGCCCGTCGGGACAGGGATCCGGAAAGGTGGGGGAGCTGTTTTTT.